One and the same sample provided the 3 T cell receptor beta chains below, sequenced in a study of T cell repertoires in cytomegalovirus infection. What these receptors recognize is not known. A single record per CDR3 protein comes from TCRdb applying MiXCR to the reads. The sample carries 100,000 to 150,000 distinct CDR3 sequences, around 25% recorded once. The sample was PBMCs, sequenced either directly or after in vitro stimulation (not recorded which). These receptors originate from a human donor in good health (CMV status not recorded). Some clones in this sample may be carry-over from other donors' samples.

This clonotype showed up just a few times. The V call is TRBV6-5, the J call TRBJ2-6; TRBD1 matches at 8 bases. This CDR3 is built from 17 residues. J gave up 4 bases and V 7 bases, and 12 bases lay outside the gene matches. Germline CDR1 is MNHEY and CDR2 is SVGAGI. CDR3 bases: TGTGCCAGCACCAACCCAGGACAGGGTGCCGGGGCCAACGTCCTGACTTTC. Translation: CASTNPGQGAGANVLTF.

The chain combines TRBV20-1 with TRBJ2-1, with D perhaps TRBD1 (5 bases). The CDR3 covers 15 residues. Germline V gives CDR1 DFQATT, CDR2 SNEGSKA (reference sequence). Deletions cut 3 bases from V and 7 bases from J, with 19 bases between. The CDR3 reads CSARGWLGAGNEQFF. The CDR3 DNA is TGCAGTGCTAGGGGCTGGCTAGGGGCTGGGAATGAGCAGTTCTTC.

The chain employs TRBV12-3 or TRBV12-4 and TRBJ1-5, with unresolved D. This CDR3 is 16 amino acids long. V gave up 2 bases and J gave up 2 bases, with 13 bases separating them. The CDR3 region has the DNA TGTGCCAGCAGTTTATCACCGGGTTCGGGCAATCAGCCCCAGCATTTT. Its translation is CASSLSPGSGNQPQHF.